A selection of T cell receptor beta chains follows, all from one sample in a study of T cell responses to AZD1222 COVID-19 vaccine. Profiled with immunoSEQ multiplex PCR; TCRdb holds only in-frame clones, not every one. The repertoire includes 150,000 to 200,000 clones, around nine tenths of them detected once, and more than 5.5% sits in the top ten. Sample: peripheral blood, taken on day 0 of AZD1222 vaccination. These receptor sequences come from an adult in good health. The conserved cysteine and the conserved F or W are not part of the CDR3 here.

TRBJ1-4 | TRBV9 | ASSVGTGVEKLF
TRBJ1-6 | TRBV7-2 | ASSSKQTGGYSPLH
TRBJ1-4 | TRBV14 | ASSFRQGEKLF
TRBJ2-5 | TRBV3-1/TRBV3-2 | ASSPTSVAGTQY
TRBJ1-2 | TRBV15 | ATSRGGTFYGYT
TRBJ1-1 | TRBV18 | ASSPYRVDTEAF
TRBJ1-3 | TRBV6-5 | ASSYTGTGLGNTIY
TRBJ1-5 | TRBV12-3/TRBV12-4 | ASSRNQPQH
TRBJ2-2 | TRBV10-3 | AMRQGMNTGELF
TRBJ2-1 | TRBV5-6 | ASSSYNWGVIGEQF
TRBJ2-1 | TRBV7-9 | ASILSGVYNEQF
TRBJ2-7 | TRBV28 | ASRLAGGREQY
TRBJ1-5 | TRBV10-2 | ASSERGTGNQPQH
TRBJ1-5 | TRBV5-1 | ASSASNQPQH
TRBJ1-2 | TRBV27 | ASSSSSRAKRGYT
TRBJ2-3 | TRBV11-1 | ASSLRGATDTQY
TRBJ1-2 | TRBV6-2/TRBV6-3 | ASSYSRSNYGYT
TRBJ1-5 | TRBV23-1 | ASSQRTGGKNQPQH
TRBJ1-5 | TRBV28 | ASGGDSNQPQH
TRBJ2-3 | TRBV6-5 | ASKAGTGVTDTQY